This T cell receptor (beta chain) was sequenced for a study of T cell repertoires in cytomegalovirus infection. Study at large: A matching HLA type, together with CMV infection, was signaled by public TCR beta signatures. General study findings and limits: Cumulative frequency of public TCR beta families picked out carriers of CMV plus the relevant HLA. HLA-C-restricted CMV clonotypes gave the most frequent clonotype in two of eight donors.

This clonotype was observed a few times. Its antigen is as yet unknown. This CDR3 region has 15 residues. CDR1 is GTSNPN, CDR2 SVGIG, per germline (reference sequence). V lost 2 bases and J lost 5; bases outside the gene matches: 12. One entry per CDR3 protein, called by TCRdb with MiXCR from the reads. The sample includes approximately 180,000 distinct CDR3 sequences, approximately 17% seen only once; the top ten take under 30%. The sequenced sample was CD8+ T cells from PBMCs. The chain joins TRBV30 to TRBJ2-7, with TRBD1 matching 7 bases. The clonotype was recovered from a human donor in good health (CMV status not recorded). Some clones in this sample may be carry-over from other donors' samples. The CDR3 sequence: CAWSPPDRINHEQYF. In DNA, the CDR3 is TGTGCCTGGAGTCCACCGGACAGGATAAACCACGAGCAGTACTTC.